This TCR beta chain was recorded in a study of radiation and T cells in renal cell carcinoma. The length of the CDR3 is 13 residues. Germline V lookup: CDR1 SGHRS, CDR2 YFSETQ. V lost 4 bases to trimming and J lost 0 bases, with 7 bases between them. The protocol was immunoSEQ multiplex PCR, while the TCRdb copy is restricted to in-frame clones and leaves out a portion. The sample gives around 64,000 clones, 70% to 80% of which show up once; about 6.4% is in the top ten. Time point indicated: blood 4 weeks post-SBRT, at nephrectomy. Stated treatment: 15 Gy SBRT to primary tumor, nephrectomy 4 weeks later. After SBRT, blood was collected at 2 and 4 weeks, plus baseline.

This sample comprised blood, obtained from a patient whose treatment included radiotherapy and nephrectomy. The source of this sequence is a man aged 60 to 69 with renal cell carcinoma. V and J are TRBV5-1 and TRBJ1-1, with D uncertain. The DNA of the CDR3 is TGCGCCAGCAGCATTAGGTTGAACACTGAAGCTTTCTTT. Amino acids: CASSIRLNTEAFF. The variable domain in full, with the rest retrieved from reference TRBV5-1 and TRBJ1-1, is KAGVTQTPRYLIKTRGQQVTLSCSPISGHRSVSWYQQTPGQGLQFLFEYFSETQRNKGNFPGRFSGRQFSNSRSEMNVSTLELGDSALYLCASSIRLNTEAFFGQGTRLTVV.